This entry lists 32 T cell receptor beta chains sequenced from one sample in a study of blood T cell repertoires in COVID-19. Profiled with immunoSEQ multiplex PCR; TCRdb holds only in-frame clones, not every one. The profile shows roughly 92,000 clones, around nine tenths of them singletons. The specimen was peripheral blood. All receptors come from a man aged 45-65 years with acute or convalescent COVID-19.

V and J are TRBV19 and TRBJ2-1; D possibly corresponds to TRBD2 (5 bases). Between the trimmed V and J ends, which lost 3 bases and 6 bases, there was a span of 18 bases. The CDR3 is 16 amino acids. Germline V lookup: CDR1 LNHDA, CDR2 SQIVND (reference sequence). CDR3 nucleotides: TGTGCCAGTAGTATGTTACTAAGGCCCGGAGGCAATGAGCAGTTCTTC. Its protein product is CASSMLLRPGGNEQFF.

J is TRBJ2-1 and V is TRBV18, with 15 nucleotides matching TRBD2. Germline lookup yields CDR1 KGHSH and CDR2 LQKENI. There are 18 residues in the CDR3. J gave up 8 bases and V 3 bases, and 11 bases lay outside the gene matches. The CDR3: CASSPGLAGGGEGYEQFF. CDR3 coding DNA: TGTGCCAGCTCACCCGGACTAGCGGGAGGGGGCGAGGGATATGAGCAGTTCTTC.

A single count supports this clone. The chain employs TRBV5-1 and TRBJ2-7, with D maybe TRBD1 (6 bases). Trimming took 2 bases from V and 3 from J, leaving 12 bases between them. The CDR3 has 14 amino acids. The germline V gene has CDR1 SGHRS and CDR2 YFSETQ. DNA of the CDR3: TGCGCCAGCAGCTTAAGGGGGATCGGCTACGAGCAGTACTTC. Amino acid sequence: CASSLRGIGYEQYF.

V gene TRBV7-2 combines with J gene TRBJ1-5, with D uncertain. V lost 3 bases, J lost 3 bases, and 6 bases lay in between. Germline V gene data show CDR1 as SGHTA and CDR2 as FQGNSA. The CDR3 is 13 amino acids. As DNA, the CDR3 is TGTGCCAGCAGCTTGGCACCCAATCAGCCCCAGCATTTT. It translates to CASSLAPNQPQHF.

The genes are TRBV6-5 and TRBJ1-1; unclear D gene. Deletions cut 7 bases from V and 1 base from J, with 7 bases between. The length of the CDR3 is 12 residues. Germline CDR1 and CDR2: MNHEY and SVGAGI. The CDR3 region is CASTLRNTEAFF. The CDR3, as DNA: TGTGCCAGCACCCTAAGGAACACTGAAGCTTTCTTT.

This clone was picked up one time. The chain uses TRBV18 and TRBJ1-1, with D perhaps matching TRBD1 (5 bases). CDR3 length equals 16 residues. Between the trimmed V and J ends, which lost 5 bases and 6 bases, there was a span of 22 bases. Looked up from germline, CDR1 is KGHSH and CDR2 is LQKENI. CDR3 in DNA: TGTGCCAGCTCATCCCAGGGTACCGGGAGCGAGGCTGAAGCTTTCTTT. Translation gives CASSSQGTGSEAEAFF.

The chain has TRBV10-2 and TRBJ1-1, with 7 bases fitting TRBD1. The CDR3 is 14 residues long. J was trimmed by 6 bases and V by 7 bases; bases with no gene match: 11. Germline CDR1 and CDR2: WSHSY and SAAADI. The CDR3 spells CASKYAGGNAEAFF. For the CDR3, the DNA is TGCGCCAGCAAATACGCAGGGGGTAACGCTGAAGCTTTCTTT.

This sequence joins TRBV2 and TRBJ2-1; 7 bases are shared with TRBD1. CDR3 length: 15 amino acids. V shed 6 bases, J shed 2 bases, and the junction held 7 bases outside the gene matches. Germline CDR1 and CDR2: SNHLY and FYNNEI. The CDR3 DNA reads TGTGCCAGCAGGAACTTAGGGACAGCCTACAATGAGCAGTTCTTC. Its protein is CASRNLGTAYNEQFF. The variable domain in full, with the rest retrieved from reference TRBV2 and TRBJ2-1, is EPEVTQTPSHQVTQMGQEVILRCVPISNHLYFYWYRQILGQKVEFLVSFYNNEISEKSEIFDDQFSVERPDGSNFTLKIRSTKLEDSAMYFCASRNLGTAYNEQFFGPGTRLTVL.

The CDR3 DNA reads as TGTGCCATCAGTGCGCACCCCCAGCAAGAGACCCAGTACTTC. Its translation: CAISAHPQQETQYF. The chain has TRBV10-3 and TRBJ2-5; the D is unclear. The V gene's germline CDR1 is ENHRY and CDR2 SYGVKD. V lost 4 bases, J lost 2 bases, and 11 bases lay in between. CDR3 size: 14 residues.

The rearrangement links TRBV7-9 to TRBJ2-4, with 11 bases identical to TRBD1. The germline CDR1 and CDR2 sequences are SEHNR and FQNEAQ (reference sequence). The CDR3 sequence is 17 residues long. The V segment lost 2 bases and the J segment 1 base; nucleotides outside the gene matches: 4. CDR3 region: CASSLPDRGPAKNIQYF. The CDR3, as DNA: TGTGCCAGCAGCTTACCGGACAGGGGGCCGGCCAAAAACATTCAGTACTTC.

CDR3 loop: CASILSGSSYNEQFF. The CDR3 DNA follows: TGTGCCAGCATCCTTAGCGGGAGCTCCTACAATGAGCAGTTCTTC. The chain links TRBV27 to TRBJ2-1; 9 bases are a match to TRBD2. From germline, CDR1 is MNHEY and CDR2 SMNVEV (reference sequence). This CDR3 is built from 15 residues. Trimming at V came to 7 bases and at J to 0 bases, leaving 4 bases not matched to a gene.

This chain joins TRBV2 and TRBJ2-1; D perhaps matches TRBD2 (5 bases). The CDR3 covers 14 residues. V was shortened by 10 bases and J by 0 bases, with 13 bases between the two germline ends. CDR1 and CDR2 from the germline V gene are SNHLY and FYNNEI. The DNA for the CDR3 is TGTGCCATCCCGACTACCAGCTCCTACAATGAGCAGTTCTTC. Translated, it gives CAIPTTSSYNEQFF.

The chain combines TRBV14 with TRBJ1-1; possible D gene TRBD1, 6 bases. V lost 3 bases and J lost 6, with 14 bases in between. The CDR3 is 14 amino acids. Germline V gives CDR1 SGHDN, CDR2 FVKESK. The CDR3 sequence is CASSHPGGESEAFF. In DNA, the CDR3 is TGTGCCAGCAGCCACCCGGGGGGCGAGTCTGAAGCTTTCTTT.

This clone was detected once. The V and J genes are TRBV7-8 and TRBJ2-7; D may be TRBD1 (5 bases). The CDR3 runs 11 residues. Trimming left V 3 bases short and J 7 bases short, with 7 bases between. The V gene's germline CDR1 is SGHVS and CDR2 FQNEAQ. CDR3 coding DNA: TGTGCCAGCAGCTTTAAGGGGGAGCAGTACTTC. It is translated as CASSFKGEQYF.

The rearrangement joins TRBV6-5 to TRBJ1-2; no clear D. V was pared by 5 bases and J by 6 bases, with 16 bases between. The CDR3 is 14 residues long. The V gene's germline CDR1 is MNHEY and CDR2 SVGAGI. The CDR3 spells CASSQPRTGDGYTF. The CDR3 bases are TGTGCCAGCAGTCAACCGCGGACTGGAGATGGCTACACCTTC.

This clone occurred a few times. The rearrangement joins TRBV9 to TRBJ1-6; D is perhaps TRBD1 (6 bases). In germline, CDR1 is SGDLS, CDR2 YYNGEE. The CDR3 contains 15 residues. V lost 4 bases and J 7 bases, leaving 15 bases between the germline ends. The CDR3 spells CASSKQGRGNSPLHF. The DNA of the CDR3 is TGTGCCAGCAGCAAACAGGGTCGGGGAAATTCACCCCTCCACTTT.

The chain joins TRBV5-1 to TRBJ2-1; 8 bases are shared with TRBD2. The germline gives CDR1 SGHRS, CDR2 YFSETQ. V was clipped by 0 bases and J by 6 bases; unmatched bases: 5. This CDR3 contains 15 residues. The CDR3 coding sequence is TGCGCCAGCAGCTTGGACCCGGGACTAGGCAATGAGCAGTTCTTC. It encodes CASSLDPGLGNEQFF.

This clone occurred once. V and J are TRBV27 and TRBJ1-2; TRBD1 matches 9 bases. CDR3 length: 16 residues. Germline V gives CDR1 MNHEY, CDR2 SMNVEV (reference sequence). J lost 5 bases, V lost 7 bases, and 14 bases had no gene match. CDR3 sequence: CASTKRTGVLGYGYTF. DNA for the CDR3: TGTGCCAGCACCAAAAGGACAGGGGTTTTGGGGTATGGCTACACCTTC.

J is TRBJ1-1 and V is TRBV29-1; tentative D call: TRBD1 (5 bases). Germline V gene data show CDR1 as SQVTM and CDR2 as ANQGSEA. Trimming took 0 bases from V and 5 from J, leaving 10 bases between them. This CDR3 has 13 residues. The CDR3 sequence: CSVEDDSQTEAFF. DNA of the CDR3: TGCAGCGTTGAAGATGACAGCCAAACTGAAGCTTTCTTT. The variable domain in full, with the rest retrieved from reference TRBV29-1 and TRBJ1-1, is SAVISQKPSRDICQRGTSLTIQCQVDSQVTMMFWYRQQPGQSLTLIATANQGSEATYESGFVIDKFPISRPNLTFSTLTVSNMSPEDSSIYLCSVEDDSQTEAFFGQGTRLTVV.

This chain links TRBV7-6 with TRBJ2-6; D is possibly TRBD1 (6 bases). The ends were cut back, 5 bases at V and 1 base at J, with 18 bases in the middle. The germline V gene has CDR1 SGHVS and CDR2 FNYEAQ. The CDR3 has 18 residues. CDR3 bases: TGTGCCAGCAGCACAACGACAGGTTCGGTTTCTGGGGCCAACGTCCTGACTTTC. Protein: CASSTTTGSVSGANVLTF.

V and J are TRBV7-3 and TRBJ1-1; 7 nucleotides agree with TRBD1. The CDR3 consists of 14 residues. The germline V gene encodes CDR1 SGHTA and CDR2 FQGTGA. V shed 7 bases and J 1 base; nucleotides not matched to a gene: 6. The CDR3, as DNA: TGTGCCAGCACCACGGGACAGCAGAACACTGAAGCTTTCTTT. Translated: CASTTGQQNTEAFF.

V and J are TRBV12-3 or TRBV12-4 and TRBJ2-7; D gene unclear. The CDR3 spans 13 residues. Trimming took 0 bases from V and 3 from J, leaving 6 bases between them. CDR3 DNA: TGTGCCAGCAGTTTAGCGCGGAGCTACGAGCAGTACTTC. Translated, it gives CASSLARSYEQYF.

The chain recombines TRBV19 with TRBJ2-3, with D tentatively TRBD1 (6 bases). Germline V lookup: CDR1 LNHDA, CDR2 SQIVND (reference sequence). Deletions cut 5 bases from V and 0 bases from J, with 12 bases between. This CDR3 contains 15 residues. The CDR3 spells CASSSDRLSTDTQYF. In nucleotides, the CDR3 is TGTGCCAGTAGTTCGGACAGATTGAGCACAGATACGCAGTATTTT. Looking up the rest from reference TRBV19 and TRBJ2-3 gives the full variable domain: DGGITQSPKYLFRKEGQNVTLSCEQNLNHDAMYWYRQDPGQGLRLIYYSQIVNDFQKGDIAEGYSVSREKKESFPLTVTSAQKNPTAFYLCASSSDRLSTDTQYFGPGTRLTVL.

The chain recombines TRBV10-2 with TRBJ1-1; TRBD1 matches at 12 bases. Germline loops: CDR1 WSHSY, CDR2 SAAADI. This CDR3 comprises 16 residues. J was trimmed by 4 bases and V by 6 bases; bases with no gene match: 9. In DNA form, the CDR3 reads TGCGCCAGCAGGAAGGGGACAGGGGGCGGAGGCACTGAAGCTTTCTTT. Translation: CASRKGTGGGGTEAFF.

This clone occurred a few times. J is TRBJ2-5 and V is TRBV7-2, with 9 bases matching TRBD2. The CDR3 has 15 residues. Germline CDR1 reads SGHTA; CDR2 reads FQGNSA. The V and J ends lost 5 bases and 1 base, in that order; junction bases with no gene match: 5. As DNA, the CDR3 is TGTGCCAGCAGCAGGGCGGGAGGGGGCCAAGAGACCCAGTACTTC. It translates to CASSRAGGGQETQYF.

The chain uses TRBV7-2 and TRBJ1-5; D is unresolved. CDR1 SGHTA and CDR2 FQGNSA come from the germline V gene. The CDR3 runs to 13 residues. Trimming pared 1 base from V and 6 bases from J, leaving 7 bases between. The DNA of the CDR3 is TGTGCCAGCAGCTTAGATACTAGTCAGCCCCAGCATTTT. Encoded protein: CASSLDTSQPQHF. The entire variable domain, with the rest obtained from reference TRBV7-2 and TRBJ1-5, is as follows: GAGVSQSPSNKVTEKGKDVELRCDPISGHTALYWYRQSLGQGLEFLIYFQGNSAPDKSGLPSDRFSAERTGGSVSTLTIQRTQQEDSAVYLCASSLDTSQPQHFGDGTRLSIL.

The chain carries TRBV5-1 and TRBJ1-1; 7 bases align to TRBD1. CDR1 and CDR2 from the germline V gene are SGHRS and YFSETQ. The CDR3 loop spans 16 amino acids. The junction had 11 bases not matched to a gene; V was cut back by 4 bases and J by 2 bases. DNA of the CDR3: TGCGCCAGCAGCCTTAGTATTGGGACAGACAACACTGAAGCTTTCTTT. Its translation is CASSLSIGTDNTEAFF.

The chain carries TRBV5-1 and TRBJ1-6, with 7 bases lining up with TRBD1. Trimming cost V 2 bases and J 7 bases; bases outside gene matches: 3. Germline-derived CDR1 and CDR2 are SGHRS and YFSETQ. The length of the CDR3 is 14 residues. The CDR3 loop reads CASSFQDRNSPLHF. DNA for the CDR3: TGCGCCAGCAGCTTTCAGGACAGGAATTCACCCCTCCACTTT.

V and J are TRBV2 and TRBJ1-5, with D perhaps TRBD1 (5 bases). This CDR3 contains 14 residues. With 4 bases removed from V and 8 bases from J, the gap between germline ends came to 15 bases. The germline gives CDR1 SNHLY, CDR2 FYNNEI. In DNA, the CDR3 is TGTGCCAGCAGTGCCGCCAGAGGCAGGGAGCCCCAGCATTTT. Its protein product is CASSAARGREPQHF.

The chain combines TRBV19 with TRBJ1-1; D not certain. V was cut by 3 bases and J by 2 bases, with 7 bases left in between. The CDR3 spans 13 residues. From germline, CDR1 is LNHDA and CDR2 SQIVND (reference sequence). CDR3 DNA: TGTGCCAGTAGTATTTGGACTAACACTGAAGCTTTCTTT. The encoded protein is CASSIWTNTEAFF.

The J gene is TRBJ2-3, the V gene TRBV12-5; 8 bases are a match to TRBD2. V trimming: 7 bases; J trimming: 8 bases; junction bases outside the gene matches: 14. CDR3 size: 15 residues. Looked up from germline, CDR1 is LGHNT and CDR2 is FRNRAP. DNA of the CDR3: TGTGCTAGTGCCCCTCCGGGACTAGTATCGGGTACGCAGTATTTT. Translated, it gives CASAPPGLVSGTQYF.

The chain employs TRBV24-1 and TRBJ2-3; 9 bases map to TRBD1. Germline V gene data show CDR1 as KGHDR and CDR2 as SFDVKD. This CDR3 contains 16 residues. Losses at the gene ends were 3 bases for V and 1 base for J; bases not matched to a gene: 4. CDR3 in DNA: TGTGCCACCAGTGATAAGACAGGGGGAGGCACAGATACGCAGTATTTT. Its translation: CATSDKTGGGTDTQYF.